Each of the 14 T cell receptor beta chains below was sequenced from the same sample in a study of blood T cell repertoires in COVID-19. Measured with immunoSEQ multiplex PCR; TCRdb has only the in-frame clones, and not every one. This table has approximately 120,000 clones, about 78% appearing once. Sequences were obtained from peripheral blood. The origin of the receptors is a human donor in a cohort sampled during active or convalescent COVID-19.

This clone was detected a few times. This CDR3 reads CASSILQGARQPQHF. DNA of the CDR3: TGTGCCAGTAGTATTCTACAGGGGGCGCGTCAGCCCCAGCATTTT. V usage is TRBV19 and J usage is TRBJ1-5; 9 bases align to TRBD1. Per germline, CDR1 LNHDA and CDR2 SQIVND (reference sequence). The J segment lost 6 bases and the V segment lost 3 bases, leaving 6 bases of the junction unmatched. This CDR3 contains 15 residues.

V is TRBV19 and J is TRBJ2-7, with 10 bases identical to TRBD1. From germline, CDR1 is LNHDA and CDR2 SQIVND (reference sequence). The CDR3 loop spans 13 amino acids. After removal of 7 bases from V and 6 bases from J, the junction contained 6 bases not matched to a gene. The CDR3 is CASTGTGVVEQYF. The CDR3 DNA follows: TGTGCCAGTACCGGGACAGGGGTCGTCGAGCAGTACTTC. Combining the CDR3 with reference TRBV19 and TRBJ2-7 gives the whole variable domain DGGITQSPKYLFRKEGQNVTLSCEQNLNHDAMYWYRQDPGQGLRLIYYSQIVNDFQKGDIAEGYSVSREKKESFPLTVTSAQKNPTAFYLCASTGTGVVEQYFGPGTRLTVT.

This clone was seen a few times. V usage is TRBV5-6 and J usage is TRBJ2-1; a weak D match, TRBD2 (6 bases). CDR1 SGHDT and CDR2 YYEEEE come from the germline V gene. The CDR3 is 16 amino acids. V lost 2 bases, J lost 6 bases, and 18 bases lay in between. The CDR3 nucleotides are TGTGCCAGCAGCTTCCTATCACGGGAGCTCGCCAATGAGCAGTTCTTC. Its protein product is CASSFLSRELANEQFF.

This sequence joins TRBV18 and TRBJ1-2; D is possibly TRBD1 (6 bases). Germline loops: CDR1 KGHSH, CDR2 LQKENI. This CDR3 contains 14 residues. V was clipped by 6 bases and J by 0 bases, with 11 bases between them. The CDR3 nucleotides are TGTGCCAGCTCCCTAGGGGGGGCTAACTATGGCTACACCTTC. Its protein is CASSLGGANYGYTF.

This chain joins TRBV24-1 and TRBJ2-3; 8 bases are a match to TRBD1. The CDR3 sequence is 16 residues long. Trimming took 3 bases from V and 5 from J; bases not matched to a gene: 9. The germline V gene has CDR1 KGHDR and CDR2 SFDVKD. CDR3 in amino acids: CATSDTTGAAEDTQYF. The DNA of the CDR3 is TGTGCCACCAGTGATACGACAGGGGCGGCGGAAGATACGCAGTATTTT.

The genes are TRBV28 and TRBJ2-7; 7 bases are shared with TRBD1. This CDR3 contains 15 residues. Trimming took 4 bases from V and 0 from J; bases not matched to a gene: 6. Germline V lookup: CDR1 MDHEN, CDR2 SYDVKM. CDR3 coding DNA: TGTGCCAGCAGTTCCGGGACAGCATACTCCTACGAGCAGTACTTC. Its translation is CASSSGTAYSYEQYF.

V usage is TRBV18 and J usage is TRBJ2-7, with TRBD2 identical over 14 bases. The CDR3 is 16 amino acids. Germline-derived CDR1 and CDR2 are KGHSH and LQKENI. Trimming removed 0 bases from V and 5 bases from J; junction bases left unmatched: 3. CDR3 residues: CASSPPGTSGGDEQYF. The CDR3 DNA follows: TGTGCCAGCTCACCACCCGGGACTAGCGGGGGCGACGAGCAGTACTTC. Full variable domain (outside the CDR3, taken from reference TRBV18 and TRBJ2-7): NAGVMQNPRHLVRRRGQEARLRCSPMKGHSHVYWYRQLPEEGLKFMVYLQKENIIDESGMPKERFSAEFPKEGPSILRIQQVVRGDSAAYFCASSPPGTSGGDEQYFGPGTRLTVT.

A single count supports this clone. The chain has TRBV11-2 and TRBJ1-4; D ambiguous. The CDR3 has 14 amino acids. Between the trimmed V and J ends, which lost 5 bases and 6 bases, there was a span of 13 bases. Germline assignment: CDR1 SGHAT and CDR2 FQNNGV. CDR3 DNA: TGTGCCAGCAGCCGGGGTAAATGGGATGAAAAACTGTTTTTT. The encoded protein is CASSRGKWDEKLFF.

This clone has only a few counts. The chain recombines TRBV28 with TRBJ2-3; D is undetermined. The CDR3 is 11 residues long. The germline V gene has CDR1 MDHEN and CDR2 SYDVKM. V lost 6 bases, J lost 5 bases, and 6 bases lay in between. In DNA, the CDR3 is TGTGCCAGCAGCCTTAAAGATACGCAGTATTTT. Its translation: CASSLKDTQYF.

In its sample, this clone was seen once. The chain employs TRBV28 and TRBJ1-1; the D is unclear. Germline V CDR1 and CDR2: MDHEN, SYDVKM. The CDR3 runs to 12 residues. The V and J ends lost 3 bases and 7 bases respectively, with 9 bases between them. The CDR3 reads CASSLRQLEAFF. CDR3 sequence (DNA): TGTGCCAGCAGTTTGCGGCAGCTTGAAGCTTTCTTT. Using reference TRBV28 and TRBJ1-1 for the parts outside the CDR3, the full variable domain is DVKVTQSSRYLVKRTGEKVFLECVQDMDHENMFWYRQDPGLGLRLIYFSYDVKMKEKGDIPEGYSVSREKKERFSLILESASTNQTSMYLCASSLRQLEAFFGQGTRLTVV.

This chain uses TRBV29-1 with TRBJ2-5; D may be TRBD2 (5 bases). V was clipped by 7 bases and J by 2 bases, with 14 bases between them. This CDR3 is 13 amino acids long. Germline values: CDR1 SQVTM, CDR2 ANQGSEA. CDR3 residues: CSAQLGAQETQYF. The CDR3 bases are TGCAGCGCCCAACTGGGAGCGCAAGAGACCCAGTACTTC.

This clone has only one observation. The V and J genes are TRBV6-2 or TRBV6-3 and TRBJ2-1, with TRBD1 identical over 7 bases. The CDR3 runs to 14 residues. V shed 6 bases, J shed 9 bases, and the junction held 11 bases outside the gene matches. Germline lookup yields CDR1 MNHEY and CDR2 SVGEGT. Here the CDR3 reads CASSQTTGPSEQFF. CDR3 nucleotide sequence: TGTGCCAGCAGCCAAACGACAGGGCCCAGTGAGCAGTTCTTC.

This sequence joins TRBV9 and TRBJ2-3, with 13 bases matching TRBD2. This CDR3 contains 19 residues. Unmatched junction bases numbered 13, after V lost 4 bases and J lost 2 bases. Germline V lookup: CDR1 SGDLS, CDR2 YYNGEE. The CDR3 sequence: CASSTHLLGTSGTTDTQYF. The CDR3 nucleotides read TGTGCCAGCAGCACACACTTGCTCGGGACTAGCGGGACCACAGATACGCAGTATTTT.

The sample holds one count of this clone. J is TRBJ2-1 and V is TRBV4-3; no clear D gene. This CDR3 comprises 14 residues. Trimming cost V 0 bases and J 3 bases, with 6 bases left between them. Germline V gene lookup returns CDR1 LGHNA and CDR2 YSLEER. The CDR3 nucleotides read TGCGCCAGCAGCCAAGATCTAGGCTACAATGAGCAGTTCTTC. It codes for CASSQDLGYNEQFF.